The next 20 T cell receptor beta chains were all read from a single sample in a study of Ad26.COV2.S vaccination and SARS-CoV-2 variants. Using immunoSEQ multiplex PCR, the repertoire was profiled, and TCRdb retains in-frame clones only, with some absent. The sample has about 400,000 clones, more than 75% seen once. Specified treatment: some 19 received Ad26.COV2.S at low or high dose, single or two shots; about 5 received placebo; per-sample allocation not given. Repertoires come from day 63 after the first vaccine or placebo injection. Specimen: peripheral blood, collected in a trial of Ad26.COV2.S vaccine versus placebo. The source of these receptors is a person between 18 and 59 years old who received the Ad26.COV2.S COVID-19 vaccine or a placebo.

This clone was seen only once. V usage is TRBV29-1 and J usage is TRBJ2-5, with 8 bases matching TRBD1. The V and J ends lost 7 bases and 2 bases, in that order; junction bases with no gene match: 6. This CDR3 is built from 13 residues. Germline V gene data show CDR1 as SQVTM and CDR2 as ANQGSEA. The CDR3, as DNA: TGCAGCGCCATTAGACAGGGGCAAGAGACCCAGTACTTC. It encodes CSAIRQGQETQYF.

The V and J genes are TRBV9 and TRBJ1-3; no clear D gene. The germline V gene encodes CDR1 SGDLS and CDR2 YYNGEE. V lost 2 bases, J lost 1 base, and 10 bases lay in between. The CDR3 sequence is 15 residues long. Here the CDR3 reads CASSVGGRSGNTIYF. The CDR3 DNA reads TGTGCCAGCAGCGTGGGAGGGAGGTCTGGAAACACCATATATTTT.

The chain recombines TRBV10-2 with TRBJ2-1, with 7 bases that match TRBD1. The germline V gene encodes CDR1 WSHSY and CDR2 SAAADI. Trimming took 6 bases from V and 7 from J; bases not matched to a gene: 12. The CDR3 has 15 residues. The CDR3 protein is CASRPRQGSMNEQFF. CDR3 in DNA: TGCGCCAGCAGACCGCGACAGGGTAGTATGAATGAGCAGTTCTTC.

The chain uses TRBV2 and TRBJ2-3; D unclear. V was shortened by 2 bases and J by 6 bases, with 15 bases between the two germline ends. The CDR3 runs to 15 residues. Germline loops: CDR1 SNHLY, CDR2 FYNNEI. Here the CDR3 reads CASSERSSSSDTQYF. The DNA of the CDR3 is TGTGCCAGCAGTGAAAGGAGTAGTTCCTCCGATACGCAGTATTTT.

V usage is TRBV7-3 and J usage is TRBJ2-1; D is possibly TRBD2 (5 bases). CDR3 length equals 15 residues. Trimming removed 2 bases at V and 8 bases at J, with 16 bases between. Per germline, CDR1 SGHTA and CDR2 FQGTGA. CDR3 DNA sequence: TGTGCCAGCAGCTTAGGGCAAGGACTCGCCGATGAGCAGTTCTTC. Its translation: CASSLGQGLADEQFF.

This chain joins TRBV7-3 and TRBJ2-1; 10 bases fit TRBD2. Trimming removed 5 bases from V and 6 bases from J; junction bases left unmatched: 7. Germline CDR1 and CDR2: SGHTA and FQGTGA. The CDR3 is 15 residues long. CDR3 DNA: TGTGCCAGCAGCGCCAGCGGGGGGGCGGGCAATGAGCAGTTCTTC. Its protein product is CASSASGGAGNEQFF.

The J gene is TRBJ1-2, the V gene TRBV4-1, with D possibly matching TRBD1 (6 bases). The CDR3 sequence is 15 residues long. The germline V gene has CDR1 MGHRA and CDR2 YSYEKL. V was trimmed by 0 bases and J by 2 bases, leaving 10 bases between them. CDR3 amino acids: CASSQDHQGNYGYTF. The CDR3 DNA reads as TGCGCCAGCAGCCAAGATCATCAGGGGAACTATGGCTACACCTTC.

CDR3 amino acids: CASSIDRETGELFF. The CDR3 DNA follows: TGTGCCAGTAGTATAGACCGAGAAACCGGGGAGCTGTTTTTT. J is TRBJ2-2 and V is TRBV19; D gene unclear. V lost 0 bases, J lost 5 bases, and 7 bases lay in between. This CDR3 spans 14 amino acids. In germline, CDR1 is LNHDA, CDR2 SQIVND (reference sequence).

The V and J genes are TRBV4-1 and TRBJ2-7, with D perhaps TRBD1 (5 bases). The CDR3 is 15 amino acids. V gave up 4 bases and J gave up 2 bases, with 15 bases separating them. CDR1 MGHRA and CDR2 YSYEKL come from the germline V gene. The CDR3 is CASSLHDSRAYEQYF. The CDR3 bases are TGCGCCAGCAGCCTCCACGACAGCCGCGCCTACGAGCAGTACTTC.

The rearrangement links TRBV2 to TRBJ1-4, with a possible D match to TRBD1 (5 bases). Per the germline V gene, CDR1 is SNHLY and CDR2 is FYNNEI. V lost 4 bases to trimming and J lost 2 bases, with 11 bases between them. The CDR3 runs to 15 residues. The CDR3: CASSVGAYTNEKLFF. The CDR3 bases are TGTGCCAGCAGTGTAGGGGCTTACACTAATGAAAAACTGTTTTTT.

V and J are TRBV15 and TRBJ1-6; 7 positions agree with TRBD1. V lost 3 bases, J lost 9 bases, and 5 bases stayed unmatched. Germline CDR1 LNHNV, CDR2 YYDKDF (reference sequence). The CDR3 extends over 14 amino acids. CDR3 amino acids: CATSRGQTTSPLHF. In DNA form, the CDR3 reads TGTGCCACCAGCAGGGGACAGACAACTTCACCCCTCCACTTT.

For the CDR3, the DNA is TGTGCCAGCAGCCGGACGGGACTAGGAGGTTCTGAGCAGTTCTTC. Its translation is CASSRTGLGGSEQFF. V and J are TRBV6-4 and TRBJ2-1; 8 nucleotides agree with TRBD2. The CDR3 runs to 15 residues. Trimming took 6 bases from V and 9 from J; bases not matched to a gene: 13. The germline gives CDR1 MRHNA, CDR2 SNTAGT.

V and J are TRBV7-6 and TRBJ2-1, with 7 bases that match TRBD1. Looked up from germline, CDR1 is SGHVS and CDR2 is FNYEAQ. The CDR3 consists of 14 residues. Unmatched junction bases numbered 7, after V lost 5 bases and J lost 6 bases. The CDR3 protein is CASSPRTGRNEQFF. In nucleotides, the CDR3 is TGTGCCAGCAGCCCTAGGACAGGACGCAATGAGCAGTTCTTC.

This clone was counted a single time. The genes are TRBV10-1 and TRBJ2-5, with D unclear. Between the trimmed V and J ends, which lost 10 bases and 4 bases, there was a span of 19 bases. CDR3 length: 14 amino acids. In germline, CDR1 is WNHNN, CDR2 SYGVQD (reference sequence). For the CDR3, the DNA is TGCGCCAACACATGGTCCAGCGCCGCAGAGACCCAGTACTTC. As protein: CANTWSSAAETQYF.

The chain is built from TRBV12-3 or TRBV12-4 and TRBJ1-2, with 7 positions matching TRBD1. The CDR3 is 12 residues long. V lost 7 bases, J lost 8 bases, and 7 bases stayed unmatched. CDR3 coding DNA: TGTGCCAGCAACACAGGGGCTTACGGCTACACCTTC. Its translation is CASNTGAYGYTF.

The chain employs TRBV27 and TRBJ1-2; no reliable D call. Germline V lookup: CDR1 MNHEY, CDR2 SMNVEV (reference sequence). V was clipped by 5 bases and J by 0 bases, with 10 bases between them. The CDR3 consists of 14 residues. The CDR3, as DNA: TGTGCCAGCAGTACGGCCGGGTCTAACTATGGCTACACCTTC. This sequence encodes CASSTAGSNYGYTF.

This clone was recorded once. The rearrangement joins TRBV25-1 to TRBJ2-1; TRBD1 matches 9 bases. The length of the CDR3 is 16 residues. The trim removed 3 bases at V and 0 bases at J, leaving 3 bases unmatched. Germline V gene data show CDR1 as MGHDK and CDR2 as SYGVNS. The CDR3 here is CASSDKGQGSYNEQFF. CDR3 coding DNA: TGTGCCAGCAGTGATAAGGGACAGGGCTCCTACAATGAGCAGTTCTTC.

This chain's CDR3 is CAWSDRVGTNEKLFF. The CDR3 DNA reads TGTGCCTGGAGTGACAGGGTCGGAACTAATGAAAAACTGTTTTTT. The rearrangement uses TRBV30 and TRBJ1-4; the D gene is possibly TRBD1 (6 bases). The CDR3 sequence is 15 residues long. V shed 1 base and J shed 1 base, with 10 bases lying between them. The V gene's germline CDR1 is GTSNPN and CDR2 SVGIG (reference sequence). The full variable domain, with the rest looked up from reference TRBV30 and TRBJ1-4, is SQTIHQWPATLVQPVGSPLSLECTVEGTSNPNLYWYRQAAGRGLQLLFYSVGIGQISSEVPQNLSASRPQDRQFILSSKKLLLSDSGFYLCAWSDRVGTNEKLFFGSGTQLSVL.

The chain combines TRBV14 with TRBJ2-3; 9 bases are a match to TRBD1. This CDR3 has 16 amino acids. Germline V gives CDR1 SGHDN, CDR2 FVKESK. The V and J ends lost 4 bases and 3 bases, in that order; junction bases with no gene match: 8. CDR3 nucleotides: TGTGCCAGCAGCCCATGGGGACAGGGAAGGACAGATACGCAGTATTTT. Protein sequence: CASSPWGQGRTDTQYF. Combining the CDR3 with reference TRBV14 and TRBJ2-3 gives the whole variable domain EAGVTQFPSHSVIEKGQTVTLRCDPISGHDNLYWYRRVMGKEIKFLLHFVKESKQDESGMPNNRFLAERTGGTYSTLKVQPAELEDSGVYFCASSPWGQGRTDTQYFGPGTRLTVL.

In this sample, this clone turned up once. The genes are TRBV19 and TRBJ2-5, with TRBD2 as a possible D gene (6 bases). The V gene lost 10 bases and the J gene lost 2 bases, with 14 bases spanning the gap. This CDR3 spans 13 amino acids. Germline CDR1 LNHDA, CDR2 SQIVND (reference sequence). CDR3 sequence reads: CATTFGGQETQYF. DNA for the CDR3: TGTGCCACTACCTTCGGGGGTCAAGAGACCCAGTACTTC.